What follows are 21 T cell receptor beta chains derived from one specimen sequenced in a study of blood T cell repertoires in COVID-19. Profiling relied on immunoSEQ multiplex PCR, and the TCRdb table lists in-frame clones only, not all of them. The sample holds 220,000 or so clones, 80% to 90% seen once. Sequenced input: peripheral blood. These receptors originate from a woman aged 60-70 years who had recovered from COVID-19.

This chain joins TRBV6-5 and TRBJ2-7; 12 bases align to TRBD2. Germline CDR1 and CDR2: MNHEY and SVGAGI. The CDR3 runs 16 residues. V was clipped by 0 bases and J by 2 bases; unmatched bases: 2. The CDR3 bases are TGTGCCAGCAGTTACTCCCCTAGCGGGGGGGCCTACGAGCAGTACTTC. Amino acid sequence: CASSYSPSGGAYEQYF.

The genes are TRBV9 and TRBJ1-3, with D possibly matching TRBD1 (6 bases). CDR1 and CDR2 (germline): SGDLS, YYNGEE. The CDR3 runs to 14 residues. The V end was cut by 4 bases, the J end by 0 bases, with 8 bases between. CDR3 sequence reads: CASSRGSSGNTIYF. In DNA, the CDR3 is TGTGCCAGCAGCAGGGGGAGCTCTGGAAACACCATATATTTT. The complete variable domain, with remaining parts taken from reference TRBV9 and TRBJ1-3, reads DSGVTQTPKHLITATGQRVTLRCSPRSGDLSVYWYQQSLDQGLQFLIQYYNGEERAKGNILERFSAQQFPDLHSELNLSSLELGDSALYFCASSRGSSGNTIYFGEGSWLTVV.

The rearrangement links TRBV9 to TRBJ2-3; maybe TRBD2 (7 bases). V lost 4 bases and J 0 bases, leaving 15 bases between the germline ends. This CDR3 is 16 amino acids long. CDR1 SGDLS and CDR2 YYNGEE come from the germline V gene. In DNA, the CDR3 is TGTGCCAGCAGCCTATGGGGGGGGCCTAGCACAGATACGCAGTATTTT. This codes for CASSLWGGPSTDTQYF.

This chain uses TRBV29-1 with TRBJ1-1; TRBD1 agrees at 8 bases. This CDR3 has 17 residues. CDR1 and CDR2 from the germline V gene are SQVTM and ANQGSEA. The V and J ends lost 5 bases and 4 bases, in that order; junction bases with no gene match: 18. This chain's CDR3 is CSVPTLNLDRGRTEAFF. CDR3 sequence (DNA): TGCAGCGTTCCGACTCTAAATCTTGACAGGGGTCGCACTGAAGCTTTCTTT.

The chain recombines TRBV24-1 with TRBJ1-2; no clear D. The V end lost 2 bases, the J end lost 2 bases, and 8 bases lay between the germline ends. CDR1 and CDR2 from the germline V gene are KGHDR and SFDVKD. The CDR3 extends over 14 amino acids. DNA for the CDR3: TGTGCCACCAGTGATTATCGACAAAACTATGGCTACACCTTC. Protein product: CATSDYRQNYGYTF.

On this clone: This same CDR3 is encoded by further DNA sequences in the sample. CDR3 bases: TGTGCCAGCAGCGTAGGCGGTTCACCCCTCCACTTT. It yields the protein CASSVGGSPLHF. The chain recombines TRBV9 with TRBJ1-6; D is unclear. Per germline, CDR1 SGDLS and CDR2 YYNGEE. This CDR3 has 12 amino acids. Trimming took 0 bases from V and 9 from J, leaving 4 bases between them. Filled out from reference TRBV9 and TRBJ1-6, the complete variable domain reads DSGVTQTPKHLITATGQRVTLRCSPRSGDLSVYWYQQSLDQGLQFLIQYYNGEERAKGNILERFSAQQFPDLHSELNLSSLELGDSALYFCASSVGGSPLHFGNGTRLTVT.

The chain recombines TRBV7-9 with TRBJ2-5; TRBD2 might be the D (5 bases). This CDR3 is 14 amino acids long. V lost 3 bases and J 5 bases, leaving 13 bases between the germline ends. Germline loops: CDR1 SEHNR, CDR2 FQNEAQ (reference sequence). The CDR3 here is CASSLRAEGETQYF. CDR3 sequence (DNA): TGTGCCAGCAGCTTGAGGGCTGAAGGGGAGACCCAGTACTTC.

The CDR3 here is CASSGGLMGTEAFF. The CDR3 DNA sequence: TGCGCCAGCAGCGGGGGCCTAATGGGCACTGAAGCTTTCTTT. This rearrangement joins TRBV5-1 to TRBJ1-1; maybe TRBD1 (6 bases). The length of the CDR3 is 14 residues. Trimming shortened V by 4 bases and J by 4 bases, and 14 bases separated the two germline ends. Looked up from germline, CDR1 is SGHRS and CDR2 is YFSETQ. Combining the CDR3 with reference TRBV5-1 and TRBJ1-1 gives the whole variable domain KAGVTQTPRYLIKTRGQQVTLSCSPISGHRSVSWYQQTPGQGLQFLFEYFSETQRNKGNFPGRFSGRQFSNSRSEMNVSTLELGDSALYLCASSGGLMGTEAFFGQGTRLTVV.

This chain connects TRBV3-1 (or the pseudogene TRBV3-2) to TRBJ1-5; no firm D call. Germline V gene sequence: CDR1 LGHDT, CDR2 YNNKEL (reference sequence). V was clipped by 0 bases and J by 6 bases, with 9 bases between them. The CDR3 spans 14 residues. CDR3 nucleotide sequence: TGTGCCAGCAGCCAAGATCTGACTCCTCAGCCCCAGCATTTT. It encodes CASSQDLTPQPQHF.

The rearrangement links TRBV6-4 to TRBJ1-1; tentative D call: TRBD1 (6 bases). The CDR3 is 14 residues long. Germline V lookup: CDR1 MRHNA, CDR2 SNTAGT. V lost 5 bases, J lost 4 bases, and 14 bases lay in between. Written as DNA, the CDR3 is TGTGCCAGCAGTTCAGGCGGACAGCCCACTGAAGCTTTCTTT. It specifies CASSSGGQPTEAFF.

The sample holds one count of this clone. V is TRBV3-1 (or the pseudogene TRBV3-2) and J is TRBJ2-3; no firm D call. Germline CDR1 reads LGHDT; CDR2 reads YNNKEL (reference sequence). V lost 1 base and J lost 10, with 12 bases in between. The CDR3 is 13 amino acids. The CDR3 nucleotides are TGTGCCAGCAGCCAAGTCCGCGGCCCAGCGCAGTATTTT. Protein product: CASSQVRGPAQYF.

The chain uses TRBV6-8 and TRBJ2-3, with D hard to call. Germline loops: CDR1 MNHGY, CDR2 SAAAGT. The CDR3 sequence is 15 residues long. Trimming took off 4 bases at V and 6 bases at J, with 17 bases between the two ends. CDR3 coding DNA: TGTGCCAGCAGTTCCTTGTTTCTGGCGGCCGATACGCAGTATTTT. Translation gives CASSSLFLAADTQYF.

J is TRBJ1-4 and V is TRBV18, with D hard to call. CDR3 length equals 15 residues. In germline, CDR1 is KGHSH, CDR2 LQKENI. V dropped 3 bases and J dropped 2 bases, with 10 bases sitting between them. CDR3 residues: CASSPTGATNEKLFF. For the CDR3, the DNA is TGTGCCAGCTCACCGACTGGTGCGACTAATGAAAAACTGTTTTTT.

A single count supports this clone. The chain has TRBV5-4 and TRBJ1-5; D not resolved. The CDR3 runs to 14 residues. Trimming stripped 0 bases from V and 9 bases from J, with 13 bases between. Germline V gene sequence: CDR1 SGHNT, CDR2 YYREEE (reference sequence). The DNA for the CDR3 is TGTGCCAGCAGCTTGGCCCCCGAAAACGGGCCCCAGCATTTT. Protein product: CASSLAPENGPQHF.

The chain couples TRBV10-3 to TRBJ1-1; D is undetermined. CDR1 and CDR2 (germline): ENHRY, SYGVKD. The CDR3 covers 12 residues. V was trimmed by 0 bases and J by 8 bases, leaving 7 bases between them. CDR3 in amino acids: CAISESEREAFF. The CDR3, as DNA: TGTGCCATCAGTGAGTCAGAACGGGAAGCTTTCTTT.

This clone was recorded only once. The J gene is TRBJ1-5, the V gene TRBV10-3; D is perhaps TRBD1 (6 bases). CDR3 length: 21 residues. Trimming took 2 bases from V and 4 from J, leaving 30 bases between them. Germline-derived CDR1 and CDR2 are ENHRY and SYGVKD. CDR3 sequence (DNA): TGTGCCATCAGTGAGGTACGATGGGAAACGGGGGGCCAGGGACTGAATCAGCCCCAGCATTTT. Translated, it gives CAISEVRWETGGQGLNQPQHF.

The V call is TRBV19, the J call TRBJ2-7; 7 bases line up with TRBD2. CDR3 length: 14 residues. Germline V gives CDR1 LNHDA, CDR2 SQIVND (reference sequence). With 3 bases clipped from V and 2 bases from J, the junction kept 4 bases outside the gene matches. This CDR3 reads CASSIAGLAYEQYF. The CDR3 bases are TGTGCCAGTAGTATCGCCGGACTAGCCTACGAGCAGTACTTC. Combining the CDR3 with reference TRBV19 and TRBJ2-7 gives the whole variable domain DGGITQSPKYLFRKEGQNVTLSCEQNLNHDAMYWYRQDPGQGLRLIYYSQIVNDFQKGDIAEGYSVSREKKESFPLTVTSAQKNPTAFYLCASSIAGLAYEQYFGPGTRLTVT.

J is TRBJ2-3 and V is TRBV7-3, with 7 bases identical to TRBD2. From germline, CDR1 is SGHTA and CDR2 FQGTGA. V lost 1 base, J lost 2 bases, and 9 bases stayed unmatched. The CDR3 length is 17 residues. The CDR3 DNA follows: TGTGCCAGCAGCTTAAGGCTTGGCGGGGGTCTCACAGATACGCAGTATTTT. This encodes CASSLRLGGGLTDTQYF.

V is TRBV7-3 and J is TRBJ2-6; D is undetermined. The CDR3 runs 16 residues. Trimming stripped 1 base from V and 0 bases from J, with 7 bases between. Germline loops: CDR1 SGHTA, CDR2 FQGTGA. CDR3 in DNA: TGTGCCAGCAGCTTAAATGGGCACTCTGGGGCCAACGTCCTGACTTTC. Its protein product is CASSLNGHSGANVLTF.

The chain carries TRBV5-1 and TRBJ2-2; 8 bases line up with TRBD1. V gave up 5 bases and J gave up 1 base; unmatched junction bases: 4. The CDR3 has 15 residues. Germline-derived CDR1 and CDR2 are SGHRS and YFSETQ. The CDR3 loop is CASSSGGLNTGELFF. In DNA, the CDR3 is TGCGCCAGCAGTTCAGGGGGCCTGAACACCGGGGAGCTGTTTTTT.

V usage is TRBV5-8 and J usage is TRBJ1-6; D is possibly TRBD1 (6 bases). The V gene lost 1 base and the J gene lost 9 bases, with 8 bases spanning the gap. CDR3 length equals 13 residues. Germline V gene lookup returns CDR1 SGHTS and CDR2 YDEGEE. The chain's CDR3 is CASSLNRASPLHF. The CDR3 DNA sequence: TGTGCCAGCAGCTTGAACAGGGCTTCACCCCTCCACTTT.